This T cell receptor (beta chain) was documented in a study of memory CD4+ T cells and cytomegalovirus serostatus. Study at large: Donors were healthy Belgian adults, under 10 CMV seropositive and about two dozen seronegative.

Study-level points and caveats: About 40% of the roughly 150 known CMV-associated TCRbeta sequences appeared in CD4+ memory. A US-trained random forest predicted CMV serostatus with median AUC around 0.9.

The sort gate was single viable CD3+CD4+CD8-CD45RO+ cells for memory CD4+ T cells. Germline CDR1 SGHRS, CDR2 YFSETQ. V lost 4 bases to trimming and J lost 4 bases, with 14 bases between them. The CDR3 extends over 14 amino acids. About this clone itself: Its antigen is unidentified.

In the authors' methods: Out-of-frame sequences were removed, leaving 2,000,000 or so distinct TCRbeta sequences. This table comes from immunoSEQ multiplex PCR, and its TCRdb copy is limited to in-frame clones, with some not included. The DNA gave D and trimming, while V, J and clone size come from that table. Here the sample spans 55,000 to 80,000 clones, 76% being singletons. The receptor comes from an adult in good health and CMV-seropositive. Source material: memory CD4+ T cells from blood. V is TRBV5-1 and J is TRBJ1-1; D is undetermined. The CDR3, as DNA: TGCGCCAGCAGCCCCGATTTGTCGGGCACTGAAGCTTTCTTT. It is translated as CASSPDLSGTEAFF.